The clone carrying this TCR beta chain was recorded only once. Antigen specificity is unknown. This specimen belongs to a study of shared clonotypes between healthy human individuals. General study points: Naive subsets usually exceeded memory subsets in estimated richness. Few donors limited the genetic and exposure-history diversity represented.

V was shortened by 0 bases and J by 5 bases, with 12 bases between the two germline ends. This CDR3 contains 14 residues. Per germline, CDR1 SGHRS and CDR2 YFSETQ. Sequencing used immunoSEQ multiplex PCR; TCRdb keeps in-frame clones, though not all of them. Of 2 million to 2.5 million clones in the sample, around 92% were seen once. Sample: naive CD4+ T cells from PBMCs. The subset is: CD45RA+ positively selected. The chain recombines TRBV5-1 with TRBJ2-7; D unclear. The sequence came from a man aged 18 to 30 in good health. Some clones in this sample may be carry-over from other donors' samples. For the CDR3, the DNA is TGCGCCAGCAGCTTGGAAGGTGGTAGAAACGAGCAGTACTTC. Protein sequence: CASSLEGGRNEQYF.